The 6 T cell receptor beta chains reported below all come from one sample, sequenced in a study of human T cells and chemical hapten exposure. TCRdb reanalysed the RACE reads using MiXCR and keeps one entry per CDR3 protein. Here the sample spans under 130,000 distinct CDR3 sequences, roughly 9.6% being singletons. Time point specified: patch test 1, 2 weeks after DPC sensitization. The treatment was: therapeutic diphenylcyclopropenone sensitization with weekly scalp DPC. Specimen: whole blood, collected in connection with sensitization to the hapten diphenylcyclopropenone (DPC). These receptors were collected from a woman aged 40 to 50 with alopecia areata. Some clones in this sample may be carry-over from other donors' samples.

This clonotype turned up a few times. V usage is TRBV6-5 and J usage is TRBJ1-5, with D possibly matching TRBD1 (5 bases). V shed 10 bases and J shed 7 bases, with 17 bases lying between them. Germline V gene lookup returns CDR1 MNHEY and CDR2 SVGAGI. The CDR3 spans 13 residues. Here the CDR3 reads CATGWGEEQPQHF. The CDR3 DNA is TGTGCCACCGGGTGGGGGGAGGAGCAGCCCCAGCATTTT.

This clonotype has a count of ten or more. The chain joins TRBV12-3 or TRBV12-4 to TRBJ2-4; TRBD1 aligns across 10 bases. Trimming removed 5 bases from V and 1 base from J; junction bases left unmatched: 5. The CDR3 has 16 amino acids. This chain's CDR3 is CASSLGQGVAKNIQYF. The CDR3 bases are TGTGCCAGCAGTCTCGGACAGGGGGTGGCCAAAAACATTCAGTACTTC.

The sample holds a few counts of this clonotype. This rearrangement joins TRBV4-3 to TRBJ2-5, with TRBD2 as a possible D gene (6 bases). The germline V and J ends were trimmed by 1 base and 5 bases, with 20 bases remaining between them. The CDR3 spans 17 residues. Germline lookup yields CDR1 LGHNA and CDR2 YSLEER. CDR3 in DNA: TGCGCCAGCAGCCAAGGCCCACCGGGAGCTGTGGTCGAGACCCAGTACTTC. Its translation: CASSQGPPGAVVETQYF.

This clonotype has more than one count but fewer than ten. This chain links TRBV2 with TRBJ2-1; TRBD2 might be the D (5 bases). CDR1 is SNHLY, CDR2 FYNNEI, per germline. V gave up 7 bases and J gave up 4 bases, with 11 bases separating them. The CDR3 is made up of 13 amino acids. The CDR3 region is CASMVEGYNEQFF. CDR3 coding DNA: TGTGCCAGCATGGTTGAGGGTTACAATGAGCAGTTCTTC.

This clonotype appeared a few times. This chain joins TRBV18 and TRBJ1-4, with 8 bases fitting TRBD1. V lost 3 bases to trimming and J lost 7 bases; unmatched junction nucleotides: 13. CDR1 and CDR2 (germline): KGHSH, LQKENI. CDR3 length equals 17 residues. The CDR3 here is CASSPQQGGFGFEKLFF. The DNA for the CDR3 is TGTGCCAGCTCACCTCAACAGGGGGGATTCGGATTTGAAAAACTGTTTTTT.

This clonotype showed up just a few times. The gene calls are TRBV7-2 and TRBJ2-1; tentatively, D is TRBD2 (7 bases). Trimming shortened V by 8 bases and J by 2 bases, and 16 bases separated the two germline ends. Germline assignment: CDR1 SGHTA and CDR2 FQGNSA. The CDR3 is made up of 15 amino acids. CDR3 sequence reads: CASGGGGLPYNEQFF. The DNA for the CDR3 is TGTGCCAGCGGGGGCGGGGGCCTGCCCTACAATGAGCAGTTCTTC. Variable domain in full (rest from reference TRBV7-2 and TRBJ2-1): GAGVSQSPSNKVTEKGKDVELRCDPISGHTALYWYRQSLGQGLEFLIYFQGNSAPDKSGLPSDRFSAERTGGSVSTLTIQRTQQEDSAVYLCASGGGGLPYNEQFFGPGTRLTVL.